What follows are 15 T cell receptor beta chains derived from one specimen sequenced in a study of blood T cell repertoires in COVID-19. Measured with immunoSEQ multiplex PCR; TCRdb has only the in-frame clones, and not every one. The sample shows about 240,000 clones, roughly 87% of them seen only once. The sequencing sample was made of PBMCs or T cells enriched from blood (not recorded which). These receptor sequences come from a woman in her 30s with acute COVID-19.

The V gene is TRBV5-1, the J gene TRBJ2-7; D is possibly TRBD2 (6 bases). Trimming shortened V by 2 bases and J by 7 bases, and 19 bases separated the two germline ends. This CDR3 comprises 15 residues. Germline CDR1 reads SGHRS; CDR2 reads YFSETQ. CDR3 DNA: TGCGCCAGCAGCTTAGACAACTGGGACGGGGGAGAGCAGTACTTC. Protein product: CASSLDNWDGGEQYF. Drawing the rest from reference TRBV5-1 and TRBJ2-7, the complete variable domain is KAGVTQTPRYLIKTRGQQVTLSCSPISGHRSVSWYQQTPGQGLQFLFEYFSETQRNKGNFPGRFSGRQFSNSRSEMNVSTLELGDSALYLCASSLDNWDGGEQYFGPGTRLTVT.

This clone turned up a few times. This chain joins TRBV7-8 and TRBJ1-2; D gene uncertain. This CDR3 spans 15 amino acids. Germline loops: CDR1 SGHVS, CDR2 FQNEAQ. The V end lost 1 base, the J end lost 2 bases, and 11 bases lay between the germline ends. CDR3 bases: TGTGCCAGCAGCTTAGGGTTCACAGAAAACTATGGCTACACCTTC. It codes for CASSLGFTENYGYTF.

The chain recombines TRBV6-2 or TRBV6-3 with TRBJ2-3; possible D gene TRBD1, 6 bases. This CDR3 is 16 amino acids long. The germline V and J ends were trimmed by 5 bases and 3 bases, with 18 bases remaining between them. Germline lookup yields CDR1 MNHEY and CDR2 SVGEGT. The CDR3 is CASSDWGHGRTDTQYF. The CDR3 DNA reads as TGTGCCAGCAGTGATTGGGGGCACGGTAGGACAGATACGCAGTATTTT.

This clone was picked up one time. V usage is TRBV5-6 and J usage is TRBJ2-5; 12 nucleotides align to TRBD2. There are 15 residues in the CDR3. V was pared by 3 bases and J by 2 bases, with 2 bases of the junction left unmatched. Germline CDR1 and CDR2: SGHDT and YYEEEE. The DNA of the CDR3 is TGTGCCAGCAGCTGGACTAGCGGGGCTCAAGAGACCCAGTACTTC. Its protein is CASSWTSGAQETQYF.

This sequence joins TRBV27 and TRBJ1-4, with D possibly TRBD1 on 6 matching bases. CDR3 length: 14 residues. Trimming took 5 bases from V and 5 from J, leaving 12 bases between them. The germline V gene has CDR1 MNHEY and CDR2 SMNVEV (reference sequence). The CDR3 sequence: CASSPQQGNEKLFF. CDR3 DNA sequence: TGTGCCAGCAGTCCCCAACAGGGAAATGAAAAACTGTTTTTT.

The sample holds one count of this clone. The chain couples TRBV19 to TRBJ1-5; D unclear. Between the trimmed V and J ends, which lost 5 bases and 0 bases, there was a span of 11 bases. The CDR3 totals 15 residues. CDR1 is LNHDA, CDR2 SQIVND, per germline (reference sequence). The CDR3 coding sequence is TGTGCCAGTAGTCCTTACATAAATAGCAATCAGCCCCAGCATTTT. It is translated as CASSPYINSNQPQHF.

CDR3 in DNA: TGTGCCAGCAGTGGTGACGGGGAAAACTATGGCTACACCTTC. Translated, it gives CASSGDGENYGYTF. This chain connects TRBV25-1 to TRBJ1-2; no reliable D call. V was pared by 4 bases and J by 2 bases, with 11 bases between. CDR3 length: 14 residues. Looked up from germline, CDR1 is MGHDK and CDR2 is SYGVNS.

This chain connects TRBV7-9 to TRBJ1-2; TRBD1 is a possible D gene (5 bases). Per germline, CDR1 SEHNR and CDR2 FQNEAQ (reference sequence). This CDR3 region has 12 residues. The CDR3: CVFGGANYGYTF. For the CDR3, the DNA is TGTGTCTTCGGGGGAGCCAACTATGGCTACACCTTC.

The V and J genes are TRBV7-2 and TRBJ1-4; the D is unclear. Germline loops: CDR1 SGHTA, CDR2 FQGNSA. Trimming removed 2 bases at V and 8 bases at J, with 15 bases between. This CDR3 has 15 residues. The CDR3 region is CASSLSPRADEKLFF. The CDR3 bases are TGTGCCAGCAGCTTAAGCCCGAGGGCGGACGAAAAACTGTTTTTT.

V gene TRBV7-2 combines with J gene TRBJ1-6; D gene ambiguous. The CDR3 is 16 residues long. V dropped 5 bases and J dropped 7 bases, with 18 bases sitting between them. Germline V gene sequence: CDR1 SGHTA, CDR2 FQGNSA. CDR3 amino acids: CASSPRALALNSPLHF. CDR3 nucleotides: TGTGCCAGCAGCCCTAGAGCTTTGGCTCTCAATTCACCCCTCCACTTT.

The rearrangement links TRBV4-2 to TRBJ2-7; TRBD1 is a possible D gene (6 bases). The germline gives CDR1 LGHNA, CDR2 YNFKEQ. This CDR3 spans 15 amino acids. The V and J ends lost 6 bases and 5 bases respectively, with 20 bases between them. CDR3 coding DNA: TGTGCCAGCAGTACATCAGGGGACCGCCTAGACGAGCAGTACTTC. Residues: CASSTSGDRLDEQYF.

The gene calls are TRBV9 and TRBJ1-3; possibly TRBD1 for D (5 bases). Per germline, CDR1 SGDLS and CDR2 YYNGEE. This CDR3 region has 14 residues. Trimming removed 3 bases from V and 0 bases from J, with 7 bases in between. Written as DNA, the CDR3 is TGTGCCAGCAGCGCCGACAGCTCTGGAAACACCATATATTTT. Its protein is CASSADSSGNTIYF. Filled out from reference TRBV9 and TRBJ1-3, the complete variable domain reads DSGVTQTPKHLITATGQRVTLRCSPRSGDLSVYWYQQSLDQGLQFLIQYYNGEERAKGNILERFSAQQFPDLHSELNLSSLELGDSALYFCASSADSSGNTIYFGEGSWLTVV.

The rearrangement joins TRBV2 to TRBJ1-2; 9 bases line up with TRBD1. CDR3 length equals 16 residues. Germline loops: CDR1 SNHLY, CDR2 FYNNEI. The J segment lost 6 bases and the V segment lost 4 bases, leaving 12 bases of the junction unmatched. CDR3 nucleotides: TGTGCCAGCAGTGTCCCCGGGACAGGGATATACCATGGCTACACCTTC. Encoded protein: CASSVPGTGIYHGYTF.

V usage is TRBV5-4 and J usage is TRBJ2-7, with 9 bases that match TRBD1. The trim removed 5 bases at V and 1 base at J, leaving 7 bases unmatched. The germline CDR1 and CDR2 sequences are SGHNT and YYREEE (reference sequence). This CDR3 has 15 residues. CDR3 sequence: CASRETGGNSYEQYF. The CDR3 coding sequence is TGTGCCAGCAGAGAGACAGGGGGAAATTCCTACGAGCAGTACTTC.

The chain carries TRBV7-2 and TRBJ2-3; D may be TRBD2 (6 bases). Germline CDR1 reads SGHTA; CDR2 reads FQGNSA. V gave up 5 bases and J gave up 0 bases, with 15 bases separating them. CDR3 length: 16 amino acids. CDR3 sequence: CASSPAGQASTDTQYF. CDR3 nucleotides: TGTGCCAGCAGCCCCGCGGGGCAGGCTAGCACAGATACGCAGTATTTT.